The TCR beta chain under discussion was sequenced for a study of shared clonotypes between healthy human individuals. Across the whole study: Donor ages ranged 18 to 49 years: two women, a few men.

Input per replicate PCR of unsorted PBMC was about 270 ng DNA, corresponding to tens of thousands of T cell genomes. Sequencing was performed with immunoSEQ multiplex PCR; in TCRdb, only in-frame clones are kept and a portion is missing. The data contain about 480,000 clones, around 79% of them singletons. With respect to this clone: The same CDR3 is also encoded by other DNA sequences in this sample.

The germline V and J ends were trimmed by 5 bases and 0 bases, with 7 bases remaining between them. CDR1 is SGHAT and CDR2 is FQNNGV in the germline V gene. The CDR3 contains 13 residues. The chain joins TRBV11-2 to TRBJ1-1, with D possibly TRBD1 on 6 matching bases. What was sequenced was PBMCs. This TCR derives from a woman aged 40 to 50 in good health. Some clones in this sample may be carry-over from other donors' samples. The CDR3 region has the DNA TGTGCCAGCAGCCGGACAGTGAACACTGAAGCTTTCTTT. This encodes CASSRTVNTEAFF.